At least ten counts were recorded for the clone carrying this T cell receptor (beta chain). Its target is unknown. From 15-18 subjects, over 180 million TCR-beta sequences were obtained in each sequencing run. TCRdb used MiXCR to reprocess the 5' RACE reads, holding one entry per CDR3 protein. Found here are 65,000 to 75,000 distinct CDR3 sequences, around 5% of them singletons; the top ten hold about 5.7%. The sample comes from a study of neurological immune-mediated disorders. The study's findings and limits: HTLV-1-associated myelopathy showed the most TCR clonal expansion; multiple sclerosis the least, below healthy controls. Clinical features showed no association with the multiple sclerosis repertoire cluster, and MRI features showed none either. When repertoires were grouped phylogenetically, those of 18 of 34 multiple sclerosis patients fell into one related-CDR3 cluster, a possible signature.

Trimming took 3 bases from V and 5 from J, leaving 17 bases between them. In germline, CDR1 is SGDLS, CDR2 YYNGEE. The CDR3 loop spans 16 amino acids. The receptor's source is a human donor with multiple sclerosis. The donor label of this sample is uncertain. The sequenced sample consisted of PBMCs. V is TRBV9 and J is TRBJ2-2; D possibly corresponds to TRBD1 (6 bases). The CDR3 DNA is TGTGCCAGCAGCGCAACAGGGTCAGGAACGACCGGGGAGCTGTTTTTT. This sequence encodes CASSATGSGTTGELFF. Full variable domain (missing parts from reference TRBV9 and TRBJ2-2): DSGVTQTPKHLITATGQRVTLRCSPRSGDLSVYWYQQSLDQGLQFLIQYYNGEERAKGNILERFSAQQFPDLHSELNLSSLELGDSALYFCASSATGSGTTGELFFGEGSRLTVL.